The clone carrying this TCR beta chain was counted a few times. Its target is not known. The CDR3 has 15 amino acids. The germline V and J ends were trimmed by 5 bases and 3 bases, with 14 bases remaining between them. Germline lookup yields CDR1 MDHEN and CDR2 SYDVKM. The data derive from a study of shared clonotypes between healthy human individuals. Overall study context: Each donor's CD8 memory used one plate, CD8 naive two, each CD4 subset three. Study conclusions and caveats: Tissue TCR repertoires likely differ from these blood-only repertoires. About 5% of naive CD4 clonotypes were common to a few donors.

Several immunoSEQ plates held equal portions of the genomic DNA taken from each subset. Sequencing used immunoSEQ multiplex PCR; TCRdb keeps in-frame clones, though not all of them. In the table there are a few hundred thousand clones, 60% to 70% of which are singletons. The sequenced material came from memory CD4+ T cells sorted from blood. As for subset: CD45RA-negative fraction. This chain joins TRBV28 and TRBJ2-4; the D call may be TRBD1 or TRBD2 (5 bases each). This receptor was taken from a man younger than 45 in good health. CDR3 coding DNA: TGTGCCAGCAGTCCAGGGTTTGGAGGCAAAAACATTCAGTACTTC. Translation: CASSPGFGGKNIQYF.